Listed here are 30 T cell receptor beta chains from one sample, sequenced in a study of T cell repertoires in cytomegalovirus infection. Their antigen targets remain unknown. TCRdb redid the calling of the reads with MiXCR, one entry per CDR3 protein. This sample has about 160,000 distinct CDR3 sequences, with roughly a fifth found just once. Sequencing used CD8+ T cells from cultured PBMCs, obtained from culture after CMV antigen stimulation. The source is a human donor in good health (CMV status not recorded). Some clones in this sample may be carry-over from other donors' samples.

This clonotype was seen only a few times. The chain uses TRBV6-6 and TRBJ2-1; TRBD2 aligns across 9 bases. CDR1 and CDR2 (germline): MNHNY, SVGAGI (reference sequence). After removal of 0 bases from V and 5 bases from J, the junction contained 2 bases not matched to a gene. The CDR3 runs 15 residues. The CDR3 loop is CASSYSAGGNNEQFF. As DNA, the CDR3 is TGTGCCAGCAGTTACTCGGCGGGGGGGAACAATGAGCAGTTCTTC.

The chain couples TRBV6-1 to TRBJ2-7, with D hard to call. The V gene lost 5 bases and the J gene lost 2 bases, with 4 bases spanning the gap. The CDR3 length is 11 residues. Germline lookup yields CDR1 MNHNS and CDR2 SASEGT. The CDR3 reads CASSWTYEQYF. As DNA, the CDR3 is TGTGCCAGCAGTTGGACCTACGAGCAGTACTTC.

The V and J genes are TRBV7-9 and TRBJ2-3, with 8 positions matching TRBD1. Germline CDR1 reads SEHNR; CDR2 reads FQNEAQ (reference sequence). The V and J ends lost 3 bases and 2 bases, in that order; junction bases with no gene match: 10. The length of the CDR3 is 17 residues. This chain's CDR3 is CASSFPSGGHSTDTQYF. Here the CDR3 DNA reads TGTGCCAGCAGCTTTCCCTCAGGGGGCCATTCCACAGATACGCAGTATTTT.

The chain uses TRBV7-6 and TRBJ2-1; 10 bases align to TRBD2. Losses at the gene ends were 5 bases for V and 8 bases for J; bases not matched to a gene: 12. This CDR3 contains 16 residues. The germline V gene has CDR1 SGHVS and CDR2 FNYEAQ. Here the CDR3 reads CASSRPAAGGSDEQFF. Written as DNA, the CDR3 is TGTGCCAGCAGCCGCCCGGCAGCGGGGGGGTCAGATGAGCAGTTCTTC.

This clonotype showed up just once. The V and J genes are TRBV19 and TRBJ2-7; TRBD1 matches 8 bases. The trim removed 10 bases at V and 0 bases at J, leaving 14 bases unmatched. The CDR3 extends over 16 amino acids. Germline V gene sequence: CDR1 LNHDA, CDR2 SQIVND (reference sequence). The CDR3 region is CANPDDRGQTSYEQYF. For the CDR3, the DNA is TGTGCCAACCCAGACGACAGGGGCCAGACCTCCTACGAGCAGTACTTC.

Only a few counts were recorded for this clonotype. The chain uses TRBV9 and TRBJ1-4; TRBD1 aligns across 7 bases. This CDR3 has 14 amino acids. Germline V lookup: CDR1 SGDLS, CDR2 YYNGEE. V shed 0 bases, J shed 4 bases, and the junction held 0 bases outside the gene matches. The DNA for the CDR3 is TGTGCCAGCAGCGTAGGACAGGGTAATGAAAAACTGTTTTTT. Its protein is CASSVGQGNEKLFF.

This clonotype has more than one count but fewer than ten. J is TRBJ2-7 and V is TRBV7-6, with D perhaps matching TRBD2 (5 bases). V was pared by 0 bases and J by 2 bases, with 14 bases between. CDR3 length: 16 residues. Germline V CDR1 and CDR2: SGHVS, FNYEAQ. CDR3 DNA sequence: TGTGCCAGCAGCTTAGCGAAGTCCAGACTACCCTACGAGCAGTACTTC. Its translation: CASSLAKSRLPYEQYF. Full variable domain (missing parts from reference TRBV7-6 and TRBJ2-7): GAGVSQSPRYKVTKRGQDVALRCDPISGHVSLYWYRQALGQGPEFLTYFNYEAQQDKSGLPNDRFSAERPEGSISTLTIQRTEQRDSAMYRCASSLAKSRLPYEQYFGPGTRLTVT.

This clonotype has a count of ten or more. The chain has TRBV18 and TRBJ2-3; D is perhaps TRBD1 (6 bases). The V and J ends lost 2 bases and 8 bases respectively, with 17 bases between them. The CDR3 consists of 15 residues. CDR1 is KGHSH, CDR2 LQKENI, per germline. CDR3 amino acids: CASSPAQGAPGTQYF. The CDR3 DNA is TGTGCCAGCTCACCAGCACAGGGAGCACCCGGTACGCAGTATTTT.

The chain employs TRBV15 and TRBJ2-7; 8 positions agree with TRBD1. After removal of 3 bases from V and 0 bases from J, the junction contained 7 bases not matched to a gene. The CDR3 runs 16 residues. Germline V CDR1 and CDR2: LNHNV, YYDKDF (reference sequence). The DNA of the CDR3 is TGTGCCACCAGCAGTGGACGGACAGGGAGCTCCTACGAGCAGTACTTC. This codes for CATSSGRTGSSYEQYF.

The J gene is TRBJ1-5, the V gene TRBV7-6; D is possibly TRBD1 (5 bases). Trimming shortened V by 5 bases and J by 0 bases, and 20 bases separated the two germline ends. This CDR3 spans 18 amino acids. Germline V gene lookup returns CDR1 SGHVS and CDR2 FNYEAQ. The CDR3 nucleotides are TGTGCCAGCAGCCGTTTCCCCCGACAGAAATATAGCAATCAGCCCCAGCATTTT. This codes for CASSRFPRQKYSNQPQHF.

This clonotype was seen only once. The CDR3 sequence: CASSLSGFQPQHF. For the CDR3, the DNA is TGTGCCAGCAGCTTGTCTGGGTTTCAGCCCCAGCATTTT. The chain couples TRBV11-2 to TRBJ1-5; D ambiguous. Germline loops: CDR1 SGHAT, CDR2 FQNNGV. The V gene lost 3 bases and the J gene lost 6 bases, with 9 bases spanning the gap. The CDR3 spans 13 residues.

V gene TRBV11-2 combines with J gene TRBJ1-5; 8 nucleotides align to TRBD1. There are 15 residues in the CDR3. Germline V gives CDR1 SGHAT, CDR2 FQNNGV. Trimming took 3 bases from V and 3 from J; bases not matched to a gene: 4. CDR3 protein: CASSFGTGPNQPQHF. CDR3 sequence (DNA): TGTGCCAGCAGCTTTGGGACAGGACCCAATCAGCCCCAGCATTTT.

CDR3 sequence: CASSQGGSGQPQHF. CDR3 coding DNA: TGTGCCAGCAGCCAAGGGGGCTCGGGTCAGCCCCAGCATTTT. V and J are TRBV7-8 and TRBJ1-5; TRBD1 agrees at 7 bases. This CDR3 has 14 amino acids. CDR1 is SGHVS, CDR2 FQNEAQ, per germline. The ends lost 5 bases at V and 6 bases at J; junction bases unmatched: 7.

The chain is built from TRBV11-2 and TRBJ2-7; D might be TRBD1 (6 bases). V dropped 1 base and J dropped 5 bases, with 18 bases sitting between them. CDR3 length equals 16 residues. In germline, CDR1 is SGHAT, CDR2 FQNNGV. In DNA, the CDR3 is TGTGCCAGCAGCTTAGTAGCCATCGGACAGAAAAACGAGCAGTACTTC. It translates to CASSLVAIGQKNEQYF.

CDR3 sequence: CSETERGYEQYF. In DNA form, the CDR3 reads TGCAGTGAGACGGAGCGGGGTTACGAGCAGTACTTC. The rearrangement links TRBV20-1 to TRBJ2-7; 7 bases align to TRBD2. The CDR3 extends over 12 amino acids. V was clipped by 7 bases and J by 4 bases; unmatched bases: 7. Per germline, CDR1 DFQATT and CDR2 SNEGSKA (reference sequence).

J is TRBJ2-1 and V is TRBV10-2; 9 positions agree with TRBD2. V shed 6 bases and J 8 bases; nucleotides not matched to a gene: 11. This CDR3 has 15 amino acids. Germline CDR1 is WSHSY and CDR2 is SAAADI. The CDR3 loop reads CASREAPAGGYEQFF. CDR3 nucleotides: TGCGCCAGCAGAGAAGCGCCAGCGGGGGGTTATGAGCAGTTCTTC.

This clonotype was counted ten times or more. The V call is TRBV20-1, the J call TRBJ1-1; D is undetermined. This CDR3 spans 17 amino acids. The germline V gene encodes CDR1 DFQATT and CDR2 SNEGSKA (reference sequence). V lost 0 bases and J 0 bases, leaving 17 bases between the germline ends. In DNA form, the CDR3 reads TGCAGTGCTAGAGATAAAGGAAGCAGTTTTATGAACACTGAAGCTTTCTTT. It specifies CSARDKGSSFMNTEAFF.

The chain employs TRBV5-1 and TRBJ1-4; D is possibly TRBD1 (6 bases). CDR3 length: 15 residues. The V gene's germline CDR1 is SGHRS and CDR2 YFSETQ. The germline V and J ends were trimmed by 4 bases and 4 bases, with 14 bases remaining between them. The CDR3 DNA sequence: TGCGCCAGCAGCGATAGGACAGATAATAATGAAAAACTGTTTTTT. This translates into CASSDRTDNNEKLFF. Based on the CDR3 plus reference TRBV5-1 and TRBJ1-4, the full variable domain is KAGVTQTPRYLIKTRGQQVTLSCSPISGHRSVSWYQQTPGQGLQFLFEYFSETQRNKGNFPGRFSGRQFSNSRSEMNVSTLELGDSALYLCASSDRTDNNEKLFFGSGTQLSVL.

This clonotype was counted only a few times. The rearrangement joins TRBV10-3 to TRBJ1-2; weak D call: TRBD1 (5 bases). The CDR3 totals 14 residues. The germline V gene encodes CDR1 ENHRY and CDR2 SYGVKD. Trimming cost V 5 bases and J 0 bases, with 10 bases left between them. The CDR3 here is CAISRDRSNYGYTF. The CDR3 bases are TGTGCCATCAGTAGGGACCGCTCTAACTATGGCTACACCTTC.

The chain carries TRBV12-3 or TRBV12-4 and TRBJ2-1; 9 bases agree with TRBD2. The CDR3 covers 14 residues. V lost 8 bases, J lost 4 bases, and 6 bases stayed unmatched. For the CDR3, the DNA is TGTGCCAGCGGACTAAGCGGGGGGTACAATGAGCAGTTCTTC. This translates into CASGLSGGYNEQFF.

This clonotype was counted between two and nine times. The chain recombines TRBV19 with TRBJ1-6; no reliable D call. The CDR3 spans 18 residues. Trimming removed 5 bases from V and 1 base from J, with 18 bases in between. Germline values: CDR1 LNHDA, CDR2 SQIVND (reference sequence). The CDR3: CASSPKHWEVSYNSPLHF. For the CDR3, the DNA is TGTGCCAGTAGTCCGAAACACTGGGAAGTATCCTATAATTCACCCCTCCACTTT.

The chain is built from TRBV7-4 and TRBJ2-5; D is unclear. Germline V lookup: CDR1 SGHVT, CDR2 SQSDAQ. This CDR3 spans 14 amino acids. Trimming removed 2 bases at V and 1 base at J, with 8 bases between. DNA of the CDR3: TGTGCCAGCAGCTTAATCCATACCCAAGAGACCCAGTACTTC. Translated: CASSLIHTQETQYF. The entire variable domain, with the rest obtained from reference TRBV7-4 and TRBJ2-5, is as follows: GAGVSQSPRYKVAKRGRDVALRCDSISGHVTLYWYRQTLGQGSEVLTYSQSDAQRDKSGRPSGRFSAERPERSVSTLKIQRTEQGDSAVYLCASSLIHTQETQYFGPGTRLLVL.

J is TRBJ1-1 and V is TRBV7-8; 7 positions agree with TRBD1. CDR3 length equals 15 residues. V was pared by 5 bases and J by 1 base, with 7 bases of the junction left unmatched. CDR1 SGHVS and CDR2 FQNEAQ come from the germline V gene. Written as DNA, the CDR3 is TGTGCCAGCAGCCCCCCAGGGGGTGGGAACACTGAAGCTTTCTTT. This sequence encodes CASSPPGGGNTEAFF. Variable domain in full (rest from reference TRBV7-8 and TRBJ1-1): GAGVSQSPRYKVAKRGQDVALRCDPISGHVSLFWYQQALGQGPEFLTYFQNEAQLDKSGLPSDRFFAERPEGSVSTLKIQRTQQEDSAVYLCASSPPGGGNTEAFFGQGTRLTVV.

V gene TRBV6-5 combines with J gene TRBJ2-3; TRBD2 matches at 11 bases. The trim removed 4 bases at V and 6 bases at J, leaving 3 bases unmatched. Looked up from germline, CDR1 is MNHEY and CDR2 is SVGAGI. The length of the CDR3 is 14 residues. CDR3 protein: CASSSGTSGDTQYF. CDR3 DNA: TGTGCCAGCAGTTCCGGGACTAGCGGCGATACGCAGTATTTT.

The rearrangement links TRBV4-1 to TRBJ1-2, with a weak D call TRBD1 (5 bases). Germline V gives CDR1 MGHRA, CDR2 YSYEKL. Trimming cost V 1 base and J 5 bases, with 14 bases left between them. This CDR3 is 15 amino acids long. The CDR3 loop reads CASSQGILEGYGYTF. CDR3 sequence (DNA): TGCGCCAGCAGCCAAGGTATTCTGGAGGGGTATGGCTACACCTTC.

This clonotype was detected a few times. The rearrangement links TRBV7-6 to TRBJ1-2, with a tentative D call TRBD1 (6 bases). The CDR3 length is 15 residues. Trimming cost V 5 bases and J 8 bases, with 21 bases left between them. Germline V gives CDR1 SGHVS, CDR2 FNYEAQ. The CDR3: CASSPGGATMEGYTF. The CDR3 DNA reads TGTGCCAGCAGCCCCGGGGGGGCGACTATGGAAGGCTACACCTTC.

A few counts support this clonotype. The chain has TRBV6-8 and TRBJ1-1; D possibly corresponds to TRBD1 (5 bases). CDR3 length: 16 residues. V shed 4 bases and J shed 5 bases, with 20 bases lying between them. Germline values: CDR1 MNHGY, CDR2 SAAAGT. The CDR3 region has the DNA TGTGCCAGCAGTTCTCCCAGGGTCGGGGGACCGACTGAAGCTTTCTTT. As protein: CASSSPRVGGPTEAFF.

CDR3 DNA sequence: TGCAGTGCTAGGTTCCGGGACAGTCCCTACAATGAGCAGTTCTTC. Its protein is CSARFRDSPYNEQFF. The V and J genes are TRBV20-1 and TRBJ2-1; 7 bases map to TRBD1. This CDR3 is 15 amino acids long. Germline CDR1 reads DFQATT; CDR2 reads SNEGSKA (reference sequence). Unmatched junction bases numbered 7, after V lost 3 bases and J lost 2 bases.

The count of this clonotype is one. This rearrangement joins TRBV6-5 to TRBJ2-3; D unresolved. The CDR3 contains 15 residues. V was trimmed by 2 bases and J by 2 bases, leaving 11 bases between them. CDR1 is MNHEY, CDR2 SVGAGI, per germline. The CDR3 region has the DNA TGTGCCAGCAGTTACGGCGTCTTACCCACAGATACGCAGTATTTT. Amino acid sequence: CASSYGVLPTDTQYF.

Only a few counts were recorded for this clonotype. This chain connects TRBV7-6 to TRBJ2-1, with D hard to call. Germline CDR1 is SGHVS and CDR2 is FNYEAQ. This CDR3 has 14 amino acids. Trimming removed 1 base at V and 4 bases at J, with 8 bases between. The CDR3, as DNA: TGTGCCAGCAGCTTAGGTTCAGGTTACAATGAGCAGTTCTTC. Translation: CASSLGSGYNEQFF.